Described below is a single T cell receptor (beta chain) sequence and its context. Antigen specificity is unknown. Investigators separated out CD4+ T cells once approximately 11 days of culture had passed. This sample is drawn from a study of vaccination effects on CD4 cells after COVID-19. As for the study in general: Each participant received a vaccine that was either BNT162b2 or mRNA-1273, given as two doses. Points from the study as a whole: Clones from infection and from vaccination both contracted markedly late after vaccination.

Trimming removed 0 bases from V and 7 bases from J, with 4 bases in between. CDR3 size: 13 residues. Germline CDR1 is LGHNA and CDR2 is YSLEER. Generated by immunoSEQ multiplex PCR, the TCRdb table keeps only in-frame clones and is missing some. The sample has about 39,000 clones, 82% seen once. The sequencing here drew on CD4+ T cells from PBMCs cultured without peptide, taken before COVID-19 vaccination. This clonotype was obtained from a human donor who received a COVID-19 vaccine. The rearrangement joins TRBV4-3 to TRBJ1-6; D is unclear. CDR3 sequence (DNA): TGCGCCAGCAGCCAAGACCCCAATTCACCCCTCCACTTT. Encoded protein: CASSQDPNSPLHF.